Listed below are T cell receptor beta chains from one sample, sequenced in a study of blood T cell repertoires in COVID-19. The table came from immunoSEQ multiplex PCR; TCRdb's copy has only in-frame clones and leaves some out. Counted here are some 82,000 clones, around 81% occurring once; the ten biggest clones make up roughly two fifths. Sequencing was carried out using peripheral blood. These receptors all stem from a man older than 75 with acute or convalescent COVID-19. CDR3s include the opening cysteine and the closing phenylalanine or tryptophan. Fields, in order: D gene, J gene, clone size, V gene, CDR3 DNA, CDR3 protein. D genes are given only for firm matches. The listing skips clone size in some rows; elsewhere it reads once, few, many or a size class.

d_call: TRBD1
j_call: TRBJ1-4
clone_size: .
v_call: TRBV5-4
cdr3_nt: TGTGCCAGCAGCCGTATTAACAGGGGGAAGACAACTAATGAAAAACTGTTTTTT
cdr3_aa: CASSRINRGKTTNEKLFF

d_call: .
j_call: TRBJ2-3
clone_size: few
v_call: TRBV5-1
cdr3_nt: TGCGCCAGCAGCACCAACCGGGCAGGGACAGATACGCAGTATTTT
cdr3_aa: CASSTNRAGTDTQYF

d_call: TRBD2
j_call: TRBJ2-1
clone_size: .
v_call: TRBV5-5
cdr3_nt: TGTGCCAGCAGCTTGCTAGCGGGCTCCTACAATGAGCAGTTCTTC
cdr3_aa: CASSLLAGSYNEQFF

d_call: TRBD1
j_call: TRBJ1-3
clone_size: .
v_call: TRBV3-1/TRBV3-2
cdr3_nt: TGTGCCAGCAGCTATAGGACAGGGGGCACTGGAAACACCATATATTTT
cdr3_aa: CASSYRTGGTGNTIYF

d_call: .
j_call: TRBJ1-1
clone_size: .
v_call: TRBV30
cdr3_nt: TGTGCCTGGAAGTTCCTGGGTAAGCGAGACACTGAAGCTTTCTTT
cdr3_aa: CAWKFLGKRDTEAFF

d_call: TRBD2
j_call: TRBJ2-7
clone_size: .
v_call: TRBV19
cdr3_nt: TGTGCCAGTAGTGTCCTACTAGCGGGAGGGCGGTACGAGCAGTACTTC
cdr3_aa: CASSVLLAGGRYEQYF

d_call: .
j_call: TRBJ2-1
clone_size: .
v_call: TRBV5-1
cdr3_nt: TGCGCCAGCGGCCAGGAGGGAGGCTACAATGAGCAGTTCTTC
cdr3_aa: CASGQEGGYNEQFF

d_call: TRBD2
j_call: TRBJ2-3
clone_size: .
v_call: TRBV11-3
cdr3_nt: TGTGCCAGCAGCTCCGCGGGGGGGCGCGGGAATACGCAGTATTTT
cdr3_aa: CASSSAGGRGNTQYF

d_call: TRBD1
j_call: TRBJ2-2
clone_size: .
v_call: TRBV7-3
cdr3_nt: TGTGCCAGCAGCTCTGCCGGGACAGGGATCACCGGGGAGCTGTTTTTT
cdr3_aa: CASSSAGTGITGELFF

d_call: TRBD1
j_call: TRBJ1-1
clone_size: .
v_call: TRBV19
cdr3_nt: TGTGCCAGTATGGGGAACAGGGGGCAAACTGAAGCTTTCTTT
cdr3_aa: CASMGNRGQTEAFF

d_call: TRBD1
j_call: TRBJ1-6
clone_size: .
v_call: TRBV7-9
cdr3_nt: TGTGCCAGCAGCCTCAGGACAGGTTCACCCCTCCACTTT
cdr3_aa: CASSLRTGSPLHF

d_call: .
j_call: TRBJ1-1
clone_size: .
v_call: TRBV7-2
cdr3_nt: TGTGCCAGCAGCTTAGCAGGGGACACTGAAGCTTTCTTT
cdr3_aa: CASSLAGDTEAFF

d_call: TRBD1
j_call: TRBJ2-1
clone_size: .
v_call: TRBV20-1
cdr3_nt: TGCAGTGCTAGTACGGGACAGGGGTACAATGAGCAGTTCTTC
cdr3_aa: CSASTGQGYNEQFF

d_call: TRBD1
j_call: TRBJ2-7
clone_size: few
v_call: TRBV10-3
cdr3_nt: TGTGCCATCAGTCAGACAGGGTACGAGCAGTACTTC
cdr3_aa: CAISQTGYEQYF

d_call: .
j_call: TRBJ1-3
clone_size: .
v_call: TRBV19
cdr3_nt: TGTGCCAGTAGTCGTCGGGTCTCTGGAAACACCATATATTTT
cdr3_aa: CASSRRVSGNTIYF

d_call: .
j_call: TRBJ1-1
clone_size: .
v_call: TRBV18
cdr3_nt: TGTGCCAGCTCACCAAGACAGAACACTGAAGCTTTCTTT
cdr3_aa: CASSPRQNTEAFF

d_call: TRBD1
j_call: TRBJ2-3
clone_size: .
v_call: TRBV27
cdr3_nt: TGTGCCAGCAGTCCAGGGACAGGGGGCACAGATACGCAGTATTTT
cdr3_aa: CASSPGTGGTDTQYF

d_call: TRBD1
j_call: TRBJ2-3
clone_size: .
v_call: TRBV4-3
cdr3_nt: TGCGCCAGCAGCCCCCAGGGGGCTGGCACAGATACGCAGTATTTT
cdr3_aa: CASSPQGAGTDTQYF

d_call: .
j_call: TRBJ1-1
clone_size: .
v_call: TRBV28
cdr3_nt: TGTGCCAGCAGTCGACACCTGAACACTGAAGCTTTCTTT
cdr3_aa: CASSRHLNTEAFF

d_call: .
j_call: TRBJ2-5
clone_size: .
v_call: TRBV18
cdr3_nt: TGTGCCAGCTCACCGGGAGTGGAAGAGACCCAGTACTTC
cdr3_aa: CASSPGVEETQYF

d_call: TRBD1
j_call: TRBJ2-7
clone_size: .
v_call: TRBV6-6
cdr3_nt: TGTGCCAGCAGTTACACCCACGGGACAGGGAGCGAGCAGTACTTC
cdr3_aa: CASSYTHGTGSEQYF

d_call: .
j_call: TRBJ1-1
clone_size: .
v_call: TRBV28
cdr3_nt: TGTGCCAGCAGTTCAAGGGAGGGAGCCTTGAACACTGAAGCTTTCTTT
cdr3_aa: CASSSREGALNTEAFF

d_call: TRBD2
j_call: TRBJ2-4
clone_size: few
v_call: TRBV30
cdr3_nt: TGTGCCTGGAGTGTTTGGGGGGGCAAAAACATTCAGTACTTC
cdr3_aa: CAWSVWGGKNIQYF

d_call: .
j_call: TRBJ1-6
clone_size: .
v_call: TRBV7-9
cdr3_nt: TGTGCCAGCAGCTTAACTAGCTCACCCCTCCACTTT
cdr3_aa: CASSLTSSPLHF

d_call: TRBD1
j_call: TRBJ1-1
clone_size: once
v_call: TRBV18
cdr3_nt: TGTGCCAGCTCACCCAGAGACAGGGGGCGAACTGAAGCTTTCTTT
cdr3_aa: CASSPRDRGRTEAFF

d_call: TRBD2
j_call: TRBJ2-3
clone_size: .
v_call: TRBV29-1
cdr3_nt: TGCAGCGCCGGGACTAGCGTTGGGACAGATACGCAGTATTTT
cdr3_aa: CSAGTSVGTDTQYF

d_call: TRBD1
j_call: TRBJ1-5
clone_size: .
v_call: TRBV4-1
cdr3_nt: TGCGCCAGCAGCCAGGGACAGGGCTTAGGCAATCAGCCCCAGCATTTT
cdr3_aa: CASSQGQGLGNQPQHF

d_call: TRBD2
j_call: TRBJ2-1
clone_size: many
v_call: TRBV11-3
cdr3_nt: TGTGCCAGCAGCCCCAGCGGGAGCTCCTACAATGAGCAGTTCTTC
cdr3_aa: CASSPSGSSYNEQFF

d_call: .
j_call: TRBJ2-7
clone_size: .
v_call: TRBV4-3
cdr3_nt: TGCGCCAGCAGCCAAGAAAGACTTTCGGAGCAGTACTTC
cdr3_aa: CASSQERLSEQYF

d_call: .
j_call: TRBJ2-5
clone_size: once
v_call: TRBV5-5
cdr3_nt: TGTGCCAGCAGCATAACAGGGCCCCAGACCCAGTACTTC
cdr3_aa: CASSITGPQTQYF

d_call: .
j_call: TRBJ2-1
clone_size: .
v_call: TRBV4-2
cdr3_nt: TGTGCCAGCAGCCGCCCCACCCTAGGAGATGAGCAGTTCTTC
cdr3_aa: CASSRPTLGDEQFF

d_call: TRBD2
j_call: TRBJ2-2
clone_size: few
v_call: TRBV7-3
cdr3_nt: TGTGCCAGCAGCCCAACTAGCGTGGGAACCGGGGAGCTGTTTTTT
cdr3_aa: CASSPTSVGTGELFF

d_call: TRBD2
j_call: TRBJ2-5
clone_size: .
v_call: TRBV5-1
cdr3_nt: TGCGCCAGCAGCTTGTTCGGGACTAGCGGCACAGAGACCCAGTACTTC
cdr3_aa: CASSLFGTSGTETQYF

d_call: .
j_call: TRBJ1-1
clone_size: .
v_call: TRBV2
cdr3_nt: TGTGCCAGCAGTGTACAGCCGAACACTGAAGCTTTCTTT
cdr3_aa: CASSVQPNTEAFF

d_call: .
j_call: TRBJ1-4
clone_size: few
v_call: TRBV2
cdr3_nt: TGTGCCAGCAGTAAAGGAAGGAGGACTAATGAAAAACTGTTTTTT
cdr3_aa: CASSKGRRTNEKLFF

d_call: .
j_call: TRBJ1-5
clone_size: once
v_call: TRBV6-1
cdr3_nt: TGTGCCAGCAGTGAAGCTGGGGGGTATGGCCAGCCCCAGCATTTT
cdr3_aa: CASSEAGGYGQPQHF

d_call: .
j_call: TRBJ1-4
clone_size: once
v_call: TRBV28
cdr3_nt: TGTGCCAGCAGTCTCGGACTGGATAATGAAAAACTGTTTTTT
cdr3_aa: CASSLGLDNEKLFF

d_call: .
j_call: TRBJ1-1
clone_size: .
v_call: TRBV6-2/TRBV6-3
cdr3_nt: TGTGCCAGCAGTAGACTCGTCACTGAAGCTTTCTTT
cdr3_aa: CASSRLVTEAFF

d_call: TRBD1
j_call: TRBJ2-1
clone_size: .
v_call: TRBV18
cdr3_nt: TGTGCCAGCTCACTCTACCAAGGACAGGGGACAAGTGAGCAGTTCTTC
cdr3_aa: CASSLYQGQGTSEQFF